A single TCR beta chain is shown here with its context. The antigen remains undetermined. A multiplex PCR was run with 60 Vbeta primers and 13 Jbeta primers. Clones were sequenced by immunoSEQ multiplex PCR, and TCRdb holds only the in-frame ones, with some missing. The sample holds around 210,000 clones, around four fifths seen once. Germline values: CDR1 SGHTA, CDR2 FQGNSA. This CDR3 has 13 amino acids. V shed 3 bases and J shed 8 bases, with 13 bases lying between them. The sample is drawn from a study of cytomegalovirus exposure and HLA in healthy donors. Study-wide background: HLA-typed donors were the source of tens of millions of unique TCRs held in an early data release.

Study-level results: Sequencing artifact likely explains a cluster of highly shared sequence variants. The study flagged about 160 TCR beta chains as cytomegalovirus-associated. Per a later analysis, 18,000 or so TCR beta sequences showed association with HLA alleles at 0.05 false discovery rate.

This receptor was taken from a boy younger than 18 in good health and CMV-seronegative. J is TRBJ1-2 and V is TRBV7-2; tentative D call: TRBD1 (5 bases). Specimen: PBMCs. The CDR3 is CASSFEDILGYTF. The CDR3 DNA sequence: TGTGCCAGCAGCTTCGAGGACATCCTCGGCTACACCTTC.